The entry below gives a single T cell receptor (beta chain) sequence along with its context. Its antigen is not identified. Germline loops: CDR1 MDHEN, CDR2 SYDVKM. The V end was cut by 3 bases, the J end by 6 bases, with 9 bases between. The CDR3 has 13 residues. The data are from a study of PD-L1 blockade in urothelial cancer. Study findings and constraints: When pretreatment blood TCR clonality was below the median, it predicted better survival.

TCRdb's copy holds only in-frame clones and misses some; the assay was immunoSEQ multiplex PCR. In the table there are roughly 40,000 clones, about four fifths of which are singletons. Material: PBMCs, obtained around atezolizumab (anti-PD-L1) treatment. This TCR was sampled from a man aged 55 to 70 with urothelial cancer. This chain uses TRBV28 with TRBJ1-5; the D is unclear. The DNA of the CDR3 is TGTGCCAGCAGTTTCTCGGGGAGTCAGCCCCAGCATTTT. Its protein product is CASSFSGSQPQHF.